This T cell receptor beta chain is from a study of Ad26.COV2.S vaccination and SARS-CoV-2 variants. Study information: Ad26.COV2.S was injected intramuscularly once or twice, 56 days apart.

The sample holds one count of this clone. Treatment described: around 19 received Ad26.COV2.S at low or high dose, single or two shots; 5 received placebo; per-sample allocation not given. On day 63 after the first injection, vaccine and placebo recipients gave samples. The donor's status was that of an adult aged 18-55 years in Boston. Measured with immunoSEQ multiplex PCR; TCRdb has only the in-frame clones, and not every one. The sample lists 300,000 to 350,000 clones; about 85% were seen once. V gave up 2 bases and J gave up 7 bases, with 19 bases separating them. The CDR3 consists of 16 residues. Germline-derived CDR1 and CDR2 are SGHTS and YDEGEE.

Source: peripheral blood, taken in a trial of Ad26.COV2.S vaccine versus placebo. The chain couples TRBV5-8 to TRBJ1-5; a possible D gene is TRBD1 (5 bases). The TCR was taken from a person aged 18-65 years who received the Ad26.COV2.S COVID-19 vaccine or a placebo. The CDR3 DNA is TGTGCCAGCAGCTTTCTAGGCCAGGGTGGGCGCCAGCCCCAGCATTTT. Translating gives CASSFLGQGGRQPQHF.